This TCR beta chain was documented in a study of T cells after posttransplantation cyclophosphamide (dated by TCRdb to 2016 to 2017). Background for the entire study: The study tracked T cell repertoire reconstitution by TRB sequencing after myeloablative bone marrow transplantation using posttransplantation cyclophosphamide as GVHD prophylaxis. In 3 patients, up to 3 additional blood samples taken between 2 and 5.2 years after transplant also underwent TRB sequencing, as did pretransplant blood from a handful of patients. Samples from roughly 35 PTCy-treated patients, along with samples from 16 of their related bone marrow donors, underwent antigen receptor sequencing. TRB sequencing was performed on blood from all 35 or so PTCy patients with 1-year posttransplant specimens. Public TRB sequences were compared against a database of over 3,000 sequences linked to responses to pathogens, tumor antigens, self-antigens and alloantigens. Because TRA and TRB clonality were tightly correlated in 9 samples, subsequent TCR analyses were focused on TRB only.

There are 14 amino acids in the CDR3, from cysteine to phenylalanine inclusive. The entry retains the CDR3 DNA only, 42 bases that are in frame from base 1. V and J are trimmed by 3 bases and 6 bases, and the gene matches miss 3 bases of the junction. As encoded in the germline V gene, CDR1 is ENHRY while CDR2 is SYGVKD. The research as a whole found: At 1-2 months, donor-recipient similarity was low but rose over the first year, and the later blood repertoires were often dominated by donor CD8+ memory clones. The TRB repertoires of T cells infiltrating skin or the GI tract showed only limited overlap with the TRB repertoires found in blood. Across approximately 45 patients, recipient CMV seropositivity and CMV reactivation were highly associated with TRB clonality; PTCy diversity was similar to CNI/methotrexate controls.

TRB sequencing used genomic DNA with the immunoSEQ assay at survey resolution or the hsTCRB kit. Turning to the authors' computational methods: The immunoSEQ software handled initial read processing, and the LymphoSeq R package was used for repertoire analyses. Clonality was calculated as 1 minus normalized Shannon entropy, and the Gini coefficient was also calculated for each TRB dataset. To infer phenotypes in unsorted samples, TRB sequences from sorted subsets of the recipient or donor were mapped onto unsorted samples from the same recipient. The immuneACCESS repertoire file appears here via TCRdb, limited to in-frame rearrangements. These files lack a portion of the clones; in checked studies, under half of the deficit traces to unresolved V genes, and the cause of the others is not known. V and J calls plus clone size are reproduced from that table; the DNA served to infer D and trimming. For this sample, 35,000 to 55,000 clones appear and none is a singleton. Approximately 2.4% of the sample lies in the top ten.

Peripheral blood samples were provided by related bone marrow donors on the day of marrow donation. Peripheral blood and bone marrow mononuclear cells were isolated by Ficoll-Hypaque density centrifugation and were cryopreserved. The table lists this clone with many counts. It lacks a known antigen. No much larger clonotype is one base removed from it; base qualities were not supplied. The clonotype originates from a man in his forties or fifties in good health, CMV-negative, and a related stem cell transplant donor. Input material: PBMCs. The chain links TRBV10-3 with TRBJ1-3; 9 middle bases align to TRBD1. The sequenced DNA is TGTGCCATCAGTGAAAGGACAGGGGTAAACACCATATATTTT. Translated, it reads CAISERTGVNTIYF.